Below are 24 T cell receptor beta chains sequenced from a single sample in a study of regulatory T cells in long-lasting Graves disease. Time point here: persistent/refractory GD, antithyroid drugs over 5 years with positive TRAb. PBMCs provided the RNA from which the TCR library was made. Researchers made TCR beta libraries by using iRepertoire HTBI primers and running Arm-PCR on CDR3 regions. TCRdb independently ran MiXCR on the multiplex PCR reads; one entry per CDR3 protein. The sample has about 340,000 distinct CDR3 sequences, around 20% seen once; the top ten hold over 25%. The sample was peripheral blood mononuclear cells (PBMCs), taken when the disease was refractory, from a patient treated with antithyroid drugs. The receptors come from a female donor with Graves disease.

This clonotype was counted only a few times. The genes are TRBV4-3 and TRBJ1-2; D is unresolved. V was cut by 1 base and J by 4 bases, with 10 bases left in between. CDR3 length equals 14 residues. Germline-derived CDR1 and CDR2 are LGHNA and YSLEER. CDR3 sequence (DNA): TGCGCCAGCAGCCAAGCCGGACGGGCCTATGGCTACACCTTC. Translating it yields CASSQAGRAYGYTF.

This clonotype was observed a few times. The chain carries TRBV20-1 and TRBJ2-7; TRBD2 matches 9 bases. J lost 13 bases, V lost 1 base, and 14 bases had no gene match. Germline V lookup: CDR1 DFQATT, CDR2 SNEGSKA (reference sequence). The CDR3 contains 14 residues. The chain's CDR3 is CSARVPAGGPSKYF. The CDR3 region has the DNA TGCAGTGCTAGAGTACCAGCGGGAGGACCTTCCAAATACTTC.

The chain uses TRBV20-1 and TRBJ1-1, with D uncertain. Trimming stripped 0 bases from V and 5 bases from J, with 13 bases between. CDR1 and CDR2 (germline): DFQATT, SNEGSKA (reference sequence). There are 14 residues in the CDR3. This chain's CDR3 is CSARDMRGITEAFF. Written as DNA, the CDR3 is TGCAGTGCTAGAGATATGCGGGGAATAACTGAAGCTTTCTTT.

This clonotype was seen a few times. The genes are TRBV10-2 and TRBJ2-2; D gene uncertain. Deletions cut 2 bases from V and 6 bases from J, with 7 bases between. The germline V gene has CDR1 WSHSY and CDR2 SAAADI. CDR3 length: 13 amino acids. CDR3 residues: CASSEISAGELFF. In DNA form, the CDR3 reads TGCGCCAGCAGTGAGATAAGTGCCGGGGAGCTGTTTTTT.

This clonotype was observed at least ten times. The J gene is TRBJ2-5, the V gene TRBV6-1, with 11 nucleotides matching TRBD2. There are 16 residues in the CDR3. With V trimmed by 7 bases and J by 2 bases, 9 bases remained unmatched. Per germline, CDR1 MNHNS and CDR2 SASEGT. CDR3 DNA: TGTGCCAGCAAACGACTAGCGGGGATGCTGCAAGAGACCCAGTACTTC. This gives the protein CASKRLAGMLQETQYF.

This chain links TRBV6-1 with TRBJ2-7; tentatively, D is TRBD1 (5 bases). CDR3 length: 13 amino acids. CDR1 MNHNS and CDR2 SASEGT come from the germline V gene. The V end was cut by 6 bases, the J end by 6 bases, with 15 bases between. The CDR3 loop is CASRNQGSGEQYF. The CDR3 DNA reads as TGTGCCAGCAGAAACCAGGGATCTGGCGAGCAGTACTTC.

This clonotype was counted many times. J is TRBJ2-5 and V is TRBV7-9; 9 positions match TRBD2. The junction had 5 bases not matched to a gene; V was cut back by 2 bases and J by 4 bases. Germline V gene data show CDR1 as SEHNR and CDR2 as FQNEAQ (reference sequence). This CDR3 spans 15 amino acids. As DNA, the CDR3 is TGTGCCAGCAGCTTACTAGCGGGATCGGGAGAGACCCAGTACTTC. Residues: CASSLLAGSGETQYF.

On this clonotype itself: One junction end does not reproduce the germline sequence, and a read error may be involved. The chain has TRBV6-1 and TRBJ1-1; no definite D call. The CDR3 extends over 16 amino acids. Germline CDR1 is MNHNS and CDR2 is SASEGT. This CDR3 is CAISDYSLNSNTEAFF. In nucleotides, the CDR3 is TGTGCCATCAGTGATTACAGCCTCAACTCGAACACTGAAGCTTTCTTT.

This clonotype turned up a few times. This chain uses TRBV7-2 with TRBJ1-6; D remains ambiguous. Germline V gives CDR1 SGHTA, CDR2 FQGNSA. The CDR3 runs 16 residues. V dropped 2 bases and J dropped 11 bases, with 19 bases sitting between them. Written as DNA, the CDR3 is TGTGCCAGCAGCTTATCACCCAACGGGTGGGGTACACCCCTCCACTTT. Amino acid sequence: CASSLSPNGWGTPLHF.

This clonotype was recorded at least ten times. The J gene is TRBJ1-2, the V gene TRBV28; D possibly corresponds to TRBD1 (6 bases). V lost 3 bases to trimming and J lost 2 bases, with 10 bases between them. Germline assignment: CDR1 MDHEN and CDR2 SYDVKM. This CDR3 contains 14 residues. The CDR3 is CASSLSGVNYGYTF. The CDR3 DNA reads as TGTGCCAGCAGTTTGTCAGGGGTAAACTATGGCTACACCTTC.

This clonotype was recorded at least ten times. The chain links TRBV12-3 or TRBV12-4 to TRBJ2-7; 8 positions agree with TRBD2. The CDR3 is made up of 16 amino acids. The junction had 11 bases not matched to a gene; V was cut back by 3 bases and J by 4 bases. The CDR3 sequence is CASSFGITGGLYEQYF. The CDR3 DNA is TGTGCCAGCAGTTTTGGTATCACGGGGGGGCTTTACGAGCAGTACTTC.

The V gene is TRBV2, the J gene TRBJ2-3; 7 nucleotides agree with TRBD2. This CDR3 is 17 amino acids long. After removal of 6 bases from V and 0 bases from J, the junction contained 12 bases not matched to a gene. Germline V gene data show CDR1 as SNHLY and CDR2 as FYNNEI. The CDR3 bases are TGTGCCAGCAGCCCCCTGTTGCTAGCGGTTAGCACAGATACGCAGTATTTT. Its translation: CASSPLLLAVSTDTQYF. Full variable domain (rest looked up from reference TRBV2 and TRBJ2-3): EPEVTQTPSHQVTQMGQEVILRCVPISNHLYFYWYRQILGQKVEFLVSFYNNEISEKSEIFDDQFSVERPDGSNFTLKIRSTKLEDSAMYFCASSPLLLAVSTDTQYFGPGTRLTVL.

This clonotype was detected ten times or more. CDR3 DNA: TGTGCCAGCAGCTTAGTCAGGGAAGAGACCCAGTACTTC. Protein product: CASSLVREETQYF. This sequence joins TRBV7-2 and TRBJ2-5, with D maybe TRBD1 (5 bases). The germline V and J ends were trimmed by 1 base and 3 bases, with 6 bases remaining between them. This CDR3 region has 13 residues. Looked up from germline, CDR1 is SGHTA and CDR2 is FQGNSA.

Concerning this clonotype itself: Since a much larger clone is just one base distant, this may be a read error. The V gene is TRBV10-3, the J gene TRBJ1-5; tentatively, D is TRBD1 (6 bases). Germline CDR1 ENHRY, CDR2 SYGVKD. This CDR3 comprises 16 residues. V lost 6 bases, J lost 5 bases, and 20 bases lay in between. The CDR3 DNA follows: TGTGCCATCAGCCAACAGGGACGCCCGGGTGATCAGCCCCAGCATTTT. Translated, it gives CAISQQGRPGDQPQHF.

The CDR3 nucleotides read TGTGCCAGCAGCACTACCCGGGGAGAGCAGTTCTTC. It specifies CASSTTRGEQFF. The chain is built from TRBV4-2 and TRBJ2-1; a possible D gene is TRBD2 (5 bases). The CDR3 contains 12 residues. V was trimmed by 5 bases and J by 10 bases, leaving 12 bases between them. Looked up from germline, CDR1 is LGHNA and CDR2 is YNFKEQ.

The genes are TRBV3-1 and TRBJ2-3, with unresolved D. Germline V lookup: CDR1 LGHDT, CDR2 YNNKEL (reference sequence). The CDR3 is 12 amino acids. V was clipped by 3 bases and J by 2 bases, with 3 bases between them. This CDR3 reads CASSQATDTQYF. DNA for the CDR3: TGTGCCAGCAGCCAGGCCACAGATACGCAGTATTTT.

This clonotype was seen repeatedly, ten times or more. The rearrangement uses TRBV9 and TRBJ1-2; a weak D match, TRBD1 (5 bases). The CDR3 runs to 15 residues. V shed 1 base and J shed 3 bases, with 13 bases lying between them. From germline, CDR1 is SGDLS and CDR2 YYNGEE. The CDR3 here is CASSVQLQGYYGYTF. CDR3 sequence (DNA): TGTGCCAGCAGCGTACAACTCCAGGGCTACTATGGCTACACCTTC.

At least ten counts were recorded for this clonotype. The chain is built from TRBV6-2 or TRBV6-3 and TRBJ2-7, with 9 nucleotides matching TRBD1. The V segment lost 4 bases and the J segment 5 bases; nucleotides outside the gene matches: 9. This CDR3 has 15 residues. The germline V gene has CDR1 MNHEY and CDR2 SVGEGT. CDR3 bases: TGTGCCAGCAGTTTTTTGTGGGACAGGGTAAACGAGCAGTACTTC. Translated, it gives CASSFLWDRVNEQYF.

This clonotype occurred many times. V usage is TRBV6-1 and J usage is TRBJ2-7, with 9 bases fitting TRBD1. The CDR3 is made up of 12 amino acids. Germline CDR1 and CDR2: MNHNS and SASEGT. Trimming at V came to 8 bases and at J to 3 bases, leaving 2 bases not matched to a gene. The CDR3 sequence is CASGTGFYEQYF. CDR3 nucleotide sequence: TGTGCCAGCGGGACAGGGTTCTACGAGCAGTACTTC.

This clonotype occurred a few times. CDR3 sequence: CASRKFPGLATDTQYF. The CDR3 DNA is TGTGCCAGCCGAAAATTCCCGGGACTAGCGACAGATACGCAGTATTTT. The chain employs TRBV12-3 or TRBV12-4 and TRBJ2-3; 10 nucleotides line up with TRBD2. The junction had 11 bases not matched to a gene; V was cut back by 8 bases and J by 3 bases. The CDR3 contains 16 residues.

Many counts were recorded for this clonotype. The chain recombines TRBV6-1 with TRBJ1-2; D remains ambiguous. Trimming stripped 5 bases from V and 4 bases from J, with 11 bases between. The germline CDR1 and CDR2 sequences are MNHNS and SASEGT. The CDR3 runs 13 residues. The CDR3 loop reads CASSQSWGYGYTF. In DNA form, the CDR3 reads TGTGCCAGCAGTCAATCGTGGGGCTATGGCTACACCTTC.

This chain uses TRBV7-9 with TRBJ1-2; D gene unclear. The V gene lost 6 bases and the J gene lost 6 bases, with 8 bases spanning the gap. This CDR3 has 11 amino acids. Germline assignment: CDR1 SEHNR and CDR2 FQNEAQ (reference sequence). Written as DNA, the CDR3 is TGTGCCAGCAGTCGTGTGGATGGCTACACCTTC. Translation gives CASSRVDGYTF.

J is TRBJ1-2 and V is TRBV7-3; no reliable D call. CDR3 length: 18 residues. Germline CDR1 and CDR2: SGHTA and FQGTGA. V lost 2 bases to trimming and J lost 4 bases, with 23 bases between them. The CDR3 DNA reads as TGTGCCAGCAGCTTATATGGGGTGGGTCCCCTCGGGAGCTATGGCTACACCTTC. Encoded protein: CASSLYGVGPLGSYGYTF.

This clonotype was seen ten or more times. The CDR3 bases are TGCAGCGTGGGGACAGGGAAGGGTCAGCCCCAGCATTTT. Translating it yields CSVGTGKGQPQHF. The V and J genes are TRBV29-1 and TRBJ1-5; 9 positions agree with TRBD1. Germline assignment: CDR1 SQVTM and CDR2 ANQGSEA. The CDR3 totals 13 residues. V lost 6 bases to trimming and J lost 6 bases; unmatched junction nucleotides: 6.